This is a list of T cell receptor beta chains from one sample in a study of control samples from healthy donors and cancer patients. Sequenced by immunoSEQ multiplex PCR; TCRdb stores in-frame clones only, minus some. The repertoire holds 260,000 or so clones, with about 80% as singletons. The sample taken for sequencing was PBMCs. Receptors were obtained from a woman in her fifties or sixties with lung cancer. CDR3s leave out the opening cysteine and the closing phenylalanine or tryptophan.

J gene: TRBJ1-5
V gene: TRBV12-3/TRBV12-4
CDR3 protein: ASSLGSNQPQH

J gene: TRBJ1-4
V gene: TRBV12-5
CDR3 protein: ASGFGNEKLF

J gene: TRBJ1-1
V gene: TRBV12-3/TRBV12-4
CDR3 protein: ASSLVAEAF

J gene: TRBJ2-1
V gene: TRBV10-3
CDR3 protein: AISESNGNEQF

J gene: TRBJ1-1
V gene: TRBV19
CDR3 protein: ASRGGFWEAF

J gene: TRBJ2-2
V gene: TRBV5-1
CDR3 protein: ASTGRGANTGELF

J gene: TRBJ2-7
V gene: TRBV5-6
CDR3 protein: ASSSFGMGGDRQY

J gene: TRBJ1-4
V gene: TRBV3-1/TRBV3-2
CDR3 protein: ASSQGAGTGEKLF

J gene: TRBJ2-3
V gene: TRBV18
CDR3 protein: ASSTQGGDTQY

J gene: TRBJ1-1
V gene: TRBV6-5
CDR3 protein: ASRAGVVSTEAF

J gene: TRBJ1-6
V gene: TRBV18
CDR3 protein: ASSPPGLGANSPLH

J gene: TRBJ2-7
V gene: TRBV5-1
CDR3 protein: ASSLQQGSYEQY

J gene: TRBJ2-3
V gene: TRBV5-1
CDR3 protein: ASSRRSQGPSTDTQY

J gene: TRBJ1-1
V gene: TRBV11-1
CDR3 protein: ASSLSGGNTEAF

J gene: TRBJ1-1
V gene: TRBV5-1
CDR3 protein: ASSAPGRQNTEAF

J gene: TRBJ1-3
V gene: TRBV19
CDR3 protein: ASRTGGSGSGNTIY

J gene: TRBJ2-3
V gene: TRBV9
CDR3 protein: ASSGLAPGRDTQY

J gene: TRBJ2-5
V gene: TRBV2
CDR3 protein: ASSEGGTGVGWTQY

J gene: TRBJ1-1
V gene: TRBV29-1
CDR3 protein: SVKLDGTPEAF

J gene: TRBJ1-5
V gene: TRBV5-1
CDR3 protein: ASSMDGNQPQH

J gene: TRBJ2-1
V gene: TRBV5-1
CDR3 protein: ASSQGGTYNEQF

J gene: TRBJ1-6
V gene: TRBV10-3
CDR3 protein: AISDGGGNSPLH

J gene: TRBJ2-1
V gene: TRBV5-1
CDR3 protein: ASSLDMFGNEQF

J gene: TRBJ2-7
V gene: TRBV19
CDR3 protein: ASSRGGSYSYEQY

J gene: TRBJ2-3
V gene: TRBV6-1
CDR3 protein: ASSERGVSTDTQY

J gene: TRBJ2-7
V gene: TRBV3-1/TRBV3-2
CDR3 protein: ASSQEVGEQY

J gene: TRBJ2-7
V gene: TRBV2
CDR3 protein: ASRGTENDEQY

J gene: TRBJ2-7
V gene: TRBV5-1
CDR3 protein: ASSYGQEQTYEQY